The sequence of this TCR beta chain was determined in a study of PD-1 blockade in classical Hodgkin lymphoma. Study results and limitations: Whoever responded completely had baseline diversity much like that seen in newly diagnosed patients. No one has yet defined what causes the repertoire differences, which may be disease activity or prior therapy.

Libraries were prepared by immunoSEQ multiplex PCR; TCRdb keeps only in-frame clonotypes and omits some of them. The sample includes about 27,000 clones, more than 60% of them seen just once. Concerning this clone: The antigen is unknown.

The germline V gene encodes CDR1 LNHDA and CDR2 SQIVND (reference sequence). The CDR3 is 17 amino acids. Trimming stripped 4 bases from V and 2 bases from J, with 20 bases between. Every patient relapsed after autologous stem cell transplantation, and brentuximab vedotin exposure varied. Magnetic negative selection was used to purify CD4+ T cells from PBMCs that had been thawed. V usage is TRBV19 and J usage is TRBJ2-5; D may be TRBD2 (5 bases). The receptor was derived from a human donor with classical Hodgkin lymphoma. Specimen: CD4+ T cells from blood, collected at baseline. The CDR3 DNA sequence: TGTGCCAGTAGTACGGGCCGGCGGGTCGACGGGCAAGAGACCCAGTACTTC. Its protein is CASSTGRRVDGQETQYF.